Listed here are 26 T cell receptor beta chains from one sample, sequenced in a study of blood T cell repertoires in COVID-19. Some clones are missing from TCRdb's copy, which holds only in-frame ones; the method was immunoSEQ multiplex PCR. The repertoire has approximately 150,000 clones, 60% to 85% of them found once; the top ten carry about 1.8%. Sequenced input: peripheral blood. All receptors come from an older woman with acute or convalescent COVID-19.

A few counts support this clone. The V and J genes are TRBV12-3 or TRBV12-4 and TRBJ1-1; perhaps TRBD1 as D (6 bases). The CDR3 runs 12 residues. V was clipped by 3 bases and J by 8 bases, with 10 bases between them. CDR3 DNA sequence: TGTGCCAGCAGTTTGGGGGCTGGAGAAGCTTTCTTT. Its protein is CASSLGAGEAFF.

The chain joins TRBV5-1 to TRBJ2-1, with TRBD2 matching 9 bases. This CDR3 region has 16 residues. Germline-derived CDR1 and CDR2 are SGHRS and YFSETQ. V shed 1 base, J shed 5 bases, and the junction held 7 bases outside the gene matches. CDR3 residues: CASSLLAGGPNNEQFF. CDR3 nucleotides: TGCGCCAGCAGCTTGTTGGCGGGAGGGCCGAACAATGAGCAGTTCTTC.

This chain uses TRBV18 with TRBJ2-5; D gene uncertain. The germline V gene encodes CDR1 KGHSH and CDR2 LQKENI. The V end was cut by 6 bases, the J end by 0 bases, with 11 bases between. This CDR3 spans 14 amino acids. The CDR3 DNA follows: TGTGCCAGCTCCGACCTCGACTACCAAGAGACCCAGTACTTC. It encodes CASSDLDYQETQYF. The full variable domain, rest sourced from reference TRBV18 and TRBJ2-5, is NAGVMQNPRHLVRRRGQEARLRCSPMKGHSHVYWYRQLPEEGLKFMVYLQKENIIDESGMPKERFSAEFPKEGPSILRIQQVVRGDSAAYFCASSDLDYQETQYFGPGTRLLVL.

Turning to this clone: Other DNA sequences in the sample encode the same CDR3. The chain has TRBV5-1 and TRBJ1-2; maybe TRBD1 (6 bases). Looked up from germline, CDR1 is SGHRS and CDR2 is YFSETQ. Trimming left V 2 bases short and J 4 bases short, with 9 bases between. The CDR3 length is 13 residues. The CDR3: CASSLEGGYGYTF. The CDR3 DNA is TGCGCCAGCAGCTTAGAAGGGGGCTATGGCTACACCTTC. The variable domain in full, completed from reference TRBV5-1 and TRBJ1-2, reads KAGVTQTPRYLIKTRGQQVTLSCSPISGHRSVSWYQQTPGQGLQFLFEYFSETQRNKGNFPGRFSGRQFSNSRSEMNVSTLELGDSALYLCASSLEGGYGYTFGSGTRLTVV.

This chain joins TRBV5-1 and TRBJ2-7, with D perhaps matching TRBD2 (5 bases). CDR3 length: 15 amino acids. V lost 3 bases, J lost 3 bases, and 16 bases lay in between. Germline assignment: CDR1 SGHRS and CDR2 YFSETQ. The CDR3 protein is CASSSRTSNFYEQYF. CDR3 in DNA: TGCGCCAGCAGCTCCCGGACTTCAAACTTCTACGAGCAGTACTTC.

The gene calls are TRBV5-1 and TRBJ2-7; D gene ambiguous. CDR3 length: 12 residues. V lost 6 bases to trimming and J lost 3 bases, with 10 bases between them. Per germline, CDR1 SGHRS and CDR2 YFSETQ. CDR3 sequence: CASKAADYEQYF. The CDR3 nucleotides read TGCGCCAGCAAGGCGGCGGACTACGAGCAGTACTTC.

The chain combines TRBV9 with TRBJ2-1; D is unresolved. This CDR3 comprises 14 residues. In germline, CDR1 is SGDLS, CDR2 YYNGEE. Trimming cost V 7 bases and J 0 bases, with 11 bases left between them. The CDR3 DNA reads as TGTGCCAGCGGCCGGCGGAGCTCCTACAATGAGCAGTTCTTC. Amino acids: CASGRRSSYNEQFF.

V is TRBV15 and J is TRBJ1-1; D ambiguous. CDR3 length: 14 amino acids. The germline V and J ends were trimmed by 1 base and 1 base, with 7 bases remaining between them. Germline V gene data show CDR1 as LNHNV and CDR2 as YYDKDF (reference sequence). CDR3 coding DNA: TGTGCCACCAGCAGAGTGCGCCCGAACACTGAAGCTTTCTTT. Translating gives CATSRVRPNTEAFF.

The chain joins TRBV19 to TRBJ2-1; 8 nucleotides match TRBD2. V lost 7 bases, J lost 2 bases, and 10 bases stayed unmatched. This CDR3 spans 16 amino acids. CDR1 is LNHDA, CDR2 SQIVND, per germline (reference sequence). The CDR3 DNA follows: TGTGCCAGTACCCCGCTCGGGAGGGATGCCTACAATGAGCAGTTCTTC. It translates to CASTPLGRDAYNEQFF.

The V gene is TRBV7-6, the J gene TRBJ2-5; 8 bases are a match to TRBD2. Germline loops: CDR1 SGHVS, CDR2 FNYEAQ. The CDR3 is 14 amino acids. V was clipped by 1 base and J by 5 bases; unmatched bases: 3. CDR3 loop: CASSLGREVETQYF. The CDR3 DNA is TGTGCCAGCAGCTTAGGGCGGGAGGTGGAGACCCAGTACTTC.

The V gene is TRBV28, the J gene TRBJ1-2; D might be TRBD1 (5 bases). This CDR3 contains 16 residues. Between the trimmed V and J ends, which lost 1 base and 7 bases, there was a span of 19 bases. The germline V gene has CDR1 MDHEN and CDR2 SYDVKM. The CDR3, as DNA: TGTGCCAGCAGTTTATACGGCCCTTTGTTGGGGGGTGGCTACACCTTC. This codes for CASSLYGPLLGGGYTF.

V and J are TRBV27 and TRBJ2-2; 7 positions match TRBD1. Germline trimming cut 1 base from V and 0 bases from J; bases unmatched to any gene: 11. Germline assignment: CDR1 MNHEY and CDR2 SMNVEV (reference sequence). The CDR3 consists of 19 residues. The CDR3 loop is CASSLFSGQGVSNTGELFF. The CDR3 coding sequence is TGTGCCAGCAGTTTATTTTCAGGTCAGGGGGTATCGAACACCGGGGAGCTGTTTTTT.

The CDR3 region has the DNA TGTGCCAGCAGCGTAGGGACTAGCGGTCGATCCGCTACGCAGTATTTT. Translation gives CASSVGTSGRSATQYF. The chain carries TRBV9 and TRBJ2-3, with TRBD2 identical over 10 bases. Germline CDR1 and CDR2: SGDLS and YYNGEE. J was trimmed by 8 bases and V by 0 bases; bases with no gene match: 9. The CDR3 totals 16 residues.

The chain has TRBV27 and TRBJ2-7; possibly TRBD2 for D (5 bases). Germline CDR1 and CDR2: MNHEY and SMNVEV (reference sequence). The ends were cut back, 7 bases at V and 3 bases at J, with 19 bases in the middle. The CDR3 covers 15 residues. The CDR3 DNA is TGTGCCAGCAAGCCACGAAGCGGCACCATCTACGAGCAGTACTTC. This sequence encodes CASKPRSGTIYEQYF.

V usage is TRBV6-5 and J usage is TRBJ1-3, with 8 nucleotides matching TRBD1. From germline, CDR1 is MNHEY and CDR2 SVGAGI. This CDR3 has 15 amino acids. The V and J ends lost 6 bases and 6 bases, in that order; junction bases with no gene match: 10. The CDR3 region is CASRSSGGFSNTIYF. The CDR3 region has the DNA TGTGCCAGCAGGTCATCAGGGGGCTTTTCAAACACCATATATTTT.

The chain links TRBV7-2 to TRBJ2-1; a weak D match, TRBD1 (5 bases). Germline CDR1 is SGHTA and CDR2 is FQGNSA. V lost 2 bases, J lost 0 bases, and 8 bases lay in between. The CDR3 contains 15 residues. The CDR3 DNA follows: TGTGCCAGCAGCTTACGACAGAGCTCCTACAATGAGCAGTTCTTC. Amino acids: CASSLRQSSYNEQFF.

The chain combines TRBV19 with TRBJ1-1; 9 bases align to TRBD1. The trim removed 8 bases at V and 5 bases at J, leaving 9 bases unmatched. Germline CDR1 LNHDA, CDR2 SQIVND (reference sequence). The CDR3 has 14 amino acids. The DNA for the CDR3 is TGTGCCAGTGTTACAGGGGGCGCCTGGACTGAAGCTTTCTTT. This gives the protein CASVTGGAWTEAFF.

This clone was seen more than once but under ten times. CDR3 bases: TGCAGCGTTGACGGGACAGGAATGCCCTACGAGCAGTACTTC. Translating it yields CSVDGTGMPYEQYF. This rearrangement joins TRBV29-1 to TRBJ2-7, with TRBD1 matching 8 bases. Germline V lookup: CDR1 SQVTM, CDR2 ANQGSEA. Germline trimming cut 3 bases from V and 2 bases from J; bases unmatched to any gene: 6. This CDR3 has 14 amino acids.

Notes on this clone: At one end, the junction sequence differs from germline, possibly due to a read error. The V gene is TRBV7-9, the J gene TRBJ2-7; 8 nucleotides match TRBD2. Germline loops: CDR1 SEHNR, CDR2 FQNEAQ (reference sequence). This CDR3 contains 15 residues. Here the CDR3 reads CASSPQSGGPGERYF. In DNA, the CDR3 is TGTGCCAGCAGCCCTCAGTCGGGAGGGCCGGGAGAGCGGTACTTC.

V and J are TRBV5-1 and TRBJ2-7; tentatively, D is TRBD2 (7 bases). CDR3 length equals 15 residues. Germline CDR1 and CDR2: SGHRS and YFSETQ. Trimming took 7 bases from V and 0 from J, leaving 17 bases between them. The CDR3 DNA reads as TGCGCCAGCGGGGAGGGAGGGGGTACCTCCTACGAGCAGTACTTC. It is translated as CASGEGGGTSYEQYF.

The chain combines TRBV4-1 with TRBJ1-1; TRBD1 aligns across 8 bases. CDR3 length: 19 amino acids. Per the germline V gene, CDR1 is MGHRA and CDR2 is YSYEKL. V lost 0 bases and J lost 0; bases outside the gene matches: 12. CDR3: CASSQDMDRVGGMNTEAFF. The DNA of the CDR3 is TGCGCCAGCAGCCAAGATATGGACAGGGTAGGGGGGATGAACACTGAAGCTTTCTTT.

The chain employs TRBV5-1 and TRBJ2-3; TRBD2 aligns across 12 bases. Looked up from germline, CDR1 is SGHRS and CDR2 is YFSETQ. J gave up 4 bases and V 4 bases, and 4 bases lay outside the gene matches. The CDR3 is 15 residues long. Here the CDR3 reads CASSRLAGVPDTQYF. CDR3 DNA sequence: TGCGCCAGCAGCAGACTAGCGGGAGTGCCAGATACGCAGTATTTT.

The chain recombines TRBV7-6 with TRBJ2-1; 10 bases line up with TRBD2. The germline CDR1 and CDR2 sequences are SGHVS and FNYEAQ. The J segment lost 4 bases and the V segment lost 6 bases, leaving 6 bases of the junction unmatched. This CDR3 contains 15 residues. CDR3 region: CASRLTSGAYNEQFF. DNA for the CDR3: TGTGCCAGCAGATTAACTAGCGGGGCGTACAATGAGCAGTTCTTC.

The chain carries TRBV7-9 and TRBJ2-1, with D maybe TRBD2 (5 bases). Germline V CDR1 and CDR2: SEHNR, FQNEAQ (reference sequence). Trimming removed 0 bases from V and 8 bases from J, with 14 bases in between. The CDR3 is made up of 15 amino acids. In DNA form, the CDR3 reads TGTGCCAGCAGCTTAGCGGCGGACCCGAGGGATGAGCAGTTCTTC. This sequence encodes CASSLAADPRDEQFF.

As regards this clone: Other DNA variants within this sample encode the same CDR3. In nucleotides, the CDR3 is TGTGCCAGCAGCTTAGCGGGGGGAAACTACGAGCAGTACTTC. It is translated as CASSLAGGNYEQYF. The chain uses TRBV7-8 and TRBJ2-7; D is perhaps TRBD2 (6 bases). CDR1 is SGHVS, CDR2 FQNEAQ, per germline. V lost 0 bases and J lost 3, with 9 bases in between. The length of the CDR3 is 14 residues.

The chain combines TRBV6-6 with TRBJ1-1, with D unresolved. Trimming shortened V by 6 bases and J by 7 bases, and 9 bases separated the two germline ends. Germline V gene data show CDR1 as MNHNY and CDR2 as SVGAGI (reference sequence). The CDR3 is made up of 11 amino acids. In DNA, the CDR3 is TGTGCCAGCAGCCTACCATTTGAAGCTTTCTTT. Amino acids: CASSLPFEAFF.